This is a list of T cell receptor beta chains from one sample in a study of chronic HIV infection and antiretroviral therapy. Each CDR3 protein gets one entry after TCRdb re-called the 5' RACE reads with MiXCR. Seen here are about 48,000 distinct CDR3 sequences, about 18% observed once, and the top ten hold about 2.7%. Material for sequencing was peripheral blood. The receptors derive from an adult who had HIV and had not received antiretroviral therapy, or was an uninfected healthy control (not recorded which). CDR3s leave out the opening cysteine and the closing phenylalanine or tryptophan. Each record gives: V gene, J gene, CDR3 protein.

v_gene: TRBV29-1
j_gene: TRBJ2-1
CDR3aa: SVEGAGPYNEQF

v_gene: TRBV24-1
j_gene: TRBJ2-2
CDR3aa: ATSDFGGTNTGELF

v_gene: TRBV4-1
j_gene: TRBJ2-7
CDR3aa: ASSHATGVLTYEQY

v_gene: TRBV5-1
j_gene: TRBJ2-7
CDR3aa: ASSPTTPYYEQY

v_gene: TRBV20-1
j_gene: TRBJ2-4
CDR3aa: SARYGQGSQNIQY

v_gene: TRBV11-2
j_gene: TRBJ1-1
CDR3aa: ASSLAGVLTEAF

v_gene: TRBV4-2
j_gene: TRBJ2-2
CDR3aa: ASSPDLVWGSLNTGELF

v_gene: TRBV29-1
j_gene: TRBJ1-1
CDR3aa: SVDYLNTEAF

v_gene: TRBV24-1
j_gene: TRBJ1-2
CDR3aa: ATSDLDRVGGYT

v_gene: TRBV6-2/TRBV6-3
j_gene: TRBJ2-1
CDR3aa: ASRSSYYNEQF

v_gene: TRBV28
j_gene: TRBJ2-7
CDR3aa: ASGISYEQY

v_gene: TRBV4-1
j_gene: TRBJ1-3
CDR3aa: ASSQALWIGNTIY

v_gene: TRBV28
j_gene: TRBJ2-7
CDR3aa: ASSGNSYEQY

v_gene: TRBV4-1
j_gene: TRBJ2-7
CDR3aa: ASSQESSGGSYEQY

v_gene: TRBV2
j_gene: TRBJ2-1
CDR3aa: ASSDMGQGYNEQF

v_gene: TRBV11-1
j_gene: TRBJ1-1
CDR3aa: ASSRGAGNTEAF

v_gene: TRBV6-5
j_gene: TRBJ1-6
CDR3aa: ASSLEPGSSSYNSPLH

v_gene: TRBV7-9
j_gene: TRBJ1-1
CDR3aa: ASSSNRQAWTEAF

v_gene: TRBV5-6
j_gene: TRBJ1-3
CDR3aa: ASSLFYRTAQGNTIY

v_gene: TRBV27
j_gene: TRBJ2-1
CDR3aa: ASSSSGRAAQF

v_gene: TRBV7-2
j_gene: TRBJ2-1
CDR3aa: ASSLVLGLKLGEQF

v_gene: TRBV28
j_gene: TRBJ2-1
CDR3aa: ASSFIGGGKSSYNEQF

v_gene: TRBV28
j_gene: TRBJ2-3
CDR3aa: ASRWSGTKYAQY

v_gene: TRBV28
j_gene: TRBJ2-7
CDR3aa: ASSLSLGQGYSSYEQY

v_gene: TRBV4-2
j_gene: TRBJ1-1
CDR3aa: ASSQDGFMNTEAF

v_gene: TRBV19
j_gene: TRBJ1-2
CDR3aa: ASSIEGSGYT

v_gene: TRBV28
j_gene: TRBJ1-2
CDR3aa: ASSLRGGYT

v_gene: TRBV7-9
j_gene: TRBJ2-3
CDR3aa: ASSPGGGVGDTQY

v_gene: TRBV6-5
j_gene: TRBJ1-5
CDR3aa: ASSYSRKGNQPQH

v_gene: TRBV27
j_gene: TRBJ2-3
CDR3aa: ASTLRTGTTDTQY

v_gene: TRBV28
j_gene: TRBJ1-5
CDR3aa: ASQDHSNQPQH

v_gene: TRBV28
j_gene: TRBJ1-5
CDR3aa: ASRRQPDQPQH

v_gene: TRBV28
j_gene: TRBJ2-7
CDR3aa: ASSLNAYEQY

v_gene: TRBV28
j_gene: TRBJ2-7
CDR3aa: ASSFSAYEQY

v_gene: TRBV6-5
j_gene: TRBJ1-4
CDR3aa: ASSYGRRINEKLF

v_gene: TRBV5-4
j_gene: TRBJ2-5
CDR3aa: ASSTPRETQY

v_gene: TRBV2
j_gene: TRBJ2-7
CDR3aa: ASMGLAGRYEQY

v_gene: TRBV20-1
j_gene: TRBJ1-5
CDR3aa: SVLRDRRPNQPQH

v_gene: TRBV18
j_gene: TRBJ2-1
CDR3aa: ASSPQGVPYNEQF

v_gene: TRBV4-1
j_gene: TRBJ1-2
CDR3aa: ATRDPLLKGDGYT